The present T cell receptor beta chain was sequenced within a study of early T cells in non-severe SARS-CoV-2 infection. Study-wide background: The study sequenced bulk RNA from unsorted whole blood, with chains unpaired.

Individual cDNA molecules each received unique molecular identifiers attached to them. Each CDR3 protein gets one entry after TCRdb re-called the 5' RACE reads with MiXCR. The repertoire holds about 59,000 distinct CDR3 sequences, more than 10% seen once, with 1.7% in the top ten. The study's findings and limits: Anti-spike CD8 responses were favored in VDJdb matching, and private and CD4 specificities were missed.

This clonotype was observed many times. Its target is not known. The germline V gene has CDR1 LNHDA and CDR2 SQIVND (reference sequence). V was pared by 2 bases and J by 7 bases, with 8 bases between. The CDR3 consists of 12 residues. The TCR originated in an adult who was a healthcare worker with PCR-confirmed SARS-CoV-2 infection or an uninfected control (not recorded which). The sample was whole blood. The V and J genes are TRBV19 and TRBJ1-2; D remains ambiguous. CDR3 DNA: TGTGCCAGTAGTATATCCGGCGGTGGCTACACCTTC. It translates to CASSISGGGYTF.